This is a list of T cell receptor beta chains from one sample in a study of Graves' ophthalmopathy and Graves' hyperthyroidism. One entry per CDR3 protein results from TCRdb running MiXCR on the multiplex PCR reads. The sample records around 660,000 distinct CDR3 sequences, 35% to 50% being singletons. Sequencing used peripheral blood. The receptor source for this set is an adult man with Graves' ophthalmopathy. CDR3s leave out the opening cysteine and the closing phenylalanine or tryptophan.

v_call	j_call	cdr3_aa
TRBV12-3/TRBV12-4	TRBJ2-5	ASSSSSTGGRRETQY
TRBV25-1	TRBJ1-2	ASSEGGLTYGYT
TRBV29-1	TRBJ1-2	STQGNYGYT
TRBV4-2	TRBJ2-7	ASSQGLAGGLACEQY
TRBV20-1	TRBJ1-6	SAIQTGEGNSPLH
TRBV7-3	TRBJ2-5	ASSLSQATQETQY
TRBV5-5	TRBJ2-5	ASSAGLEQETQY
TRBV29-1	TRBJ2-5	SVVRLAGEVTQY
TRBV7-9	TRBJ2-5	ASSFMETQY
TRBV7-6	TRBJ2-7	ASSLGNDYEQY
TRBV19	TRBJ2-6	ASSIEGSGQSGANVLT
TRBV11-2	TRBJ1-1	ASSSTGGRNTEAF
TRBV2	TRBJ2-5	ASSDGVEVRKTQY
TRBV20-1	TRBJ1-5	SASRGLGVPQH
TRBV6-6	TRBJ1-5	AGSETGQGFGGPQH
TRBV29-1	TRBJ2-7	SVASDRAYEQY
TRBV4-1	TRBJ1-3	ASGPQLGVGNTIY
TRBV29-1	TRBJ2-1	SVEEYSGYNEQF
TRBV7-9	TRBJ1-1	ASSFLAAMNTEAF
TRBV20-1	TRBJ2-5	SARDRLAGSQETQY
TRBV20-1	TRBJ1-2	SASGTNYGYT
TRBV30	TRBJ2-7	AWGQRPWGQY
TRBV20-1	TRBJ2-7	SARFLAGGNYEQY
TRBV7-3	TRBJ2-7	AISESPGDREQY
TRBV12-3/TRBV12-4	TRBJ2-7	ASSGSTGSAYEQY
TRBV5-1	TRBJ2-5	ASSRKTGSEETQY
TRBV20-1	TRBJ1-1	SARRVTDLNTEAF
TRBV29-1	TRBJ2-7	SSSGSYEQY
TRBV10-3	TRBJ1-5	ASRGGTGAFLNQPQH